Listed here is a single TCR beta chain. The data stem from a study of blood T cell repertoires in COVID-19. Study as a whole: Sites across the United States, Italy and Spain contributed samples from acute and convalescent COVID-19. The analysed material was cDNA or gDNA that came from T cells, B-cell-depleted T cells, or PBMCs.

V lost 6 bases to trimming and J lost 14 bases, with 11 bases between them. The CDR3 is made up of 11 amino acids. How the authors handled the data: Reference gene primer amplification gave nucleated cell count estimates. Here immunoSEQ multiplex PCR was the method, and the copy in TCRdb shows in-frame clones only, minus some. V and J calls and clone size are copied from that table; D and trimming were computed from the DNA. The data contain 120,000 or so clones, about four fifths of them seen just once; the ten biggest clones take up about 12%. The sequenced material came from peripheral blood. The rearrangement joins TRBV12-3 or TRBV12-4 to TRBJ1-6, with D possibly being TRBD1 (5 bases). This receptor was obtained from a man aged 60 to 75 with acute or convalescent COVID-19. This chain's CDR3 is CASSPGGALHF. For the CDR3, the DNA is TGTGCCAGCAGCCCTGGGGGGGCCCTCCACTTT.